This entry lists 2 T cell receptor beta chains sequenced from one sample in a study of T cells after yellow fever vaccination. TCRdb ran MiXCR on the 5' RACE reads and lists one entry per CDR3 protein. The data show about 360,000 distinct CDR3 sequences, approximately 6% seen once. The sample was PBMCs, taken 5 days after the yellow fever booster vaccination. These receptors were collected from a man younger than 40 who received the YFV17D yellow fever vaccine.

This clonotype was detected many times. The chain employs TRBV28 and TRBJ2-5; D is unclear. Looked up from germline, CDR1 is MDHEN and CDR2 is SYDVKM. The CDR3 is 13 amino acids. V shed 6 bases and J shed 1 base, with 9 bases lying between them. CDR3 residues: CASRSPGQETQYF. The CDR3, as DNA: TGTGCCAGCAGGTCCCCTGGCCAAGAGACCCAGTACTTC.

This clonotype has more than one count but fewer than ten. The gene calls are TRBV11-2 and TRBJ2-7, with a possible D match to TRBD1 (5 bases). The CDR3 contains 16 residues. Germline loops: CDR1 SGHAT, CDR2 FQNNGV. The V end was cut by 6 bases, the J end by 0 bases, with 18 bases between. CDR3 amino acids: CASRPLSGHLSYEQYF. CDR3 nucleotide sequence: TGTGCCAGCAGACCCCTATCTGGACACCTCTCCTACGAGCAGTACTTC.